Listed below are T cell receptor beta chains from one sample, sequenced in a study of T-cell memory formation after mild COVID-19. MiXCR, applied by TCRdb to the 5' RACE reads, yields one record per CDR3 protein. The sample has 250,000 to 300,000 distinct CDR3 sequences, 15% to 20% seen once. The sample taken for sequencing was PBMCs or a T cell subset sorted from them (not recorded which). All receptors come from a man younger than 35 who had mild COVID-19 (a few samples of this study predate the infection). Cell type and time point are not known. The CDR3 runs from the conserved cysteine through the conserved F or W. A D gene is named only where the DNA matches it firmly. Some rows have no size entry. The others give once, few or many, or a class for an expanded clone.

V,J,size,D,DNA,CDR3
TRBV4-3,TRBJ2-2,NA,NA,NA,CASSQDVGGTNTGELFFF
TRBV3-1,TRBJ1-1,few,NA,TGTGCCAGCAGCCAGGCCAAGGTGAACACTGAAGCTTTCTTT,CASSQAKVNTEAFF
TRBV20-1,TRBJ2-1,NA,NA,TGCAGTGCTAGTAAGAGCGATGAGCAGTTCTTC,CSASKSDEQFF
TRBV5-1,TRBJ2-5,NA,NA,TGCGCCAGCAGCTTGGTGACCAGTCGTGAGACCCAGTACTTC,CASSLVTSRETQYF
TRBV20-1,TRBJ2-1,few,TRBD2,TGCAGTGCTAGCGATGGGACTAGCCCCGTCTATGAGCAGTTCTTC,CSASDGTSPVYEQFF
TRBV7-2,TRBJ1-5,few,NA,TGTGCCAGCAGTAGCGGAGGGGGTATGGGCCAGCCCCAGCATTTT,CASSSGGGMGQPQHF
TRBV3-1,TRBJ1-6,NA,TRBD1,TGTGCCAGCAGCCCCCGGGACAGGATTAATTCACCCCTCCACTTT,CASSPRDRINSPLHF
TRBV18,TRBJ1-4,NA,NA,TGTGCCAGCTCACTTATCCCCGGGATTCAACGGGGGAATGTATTTTTT,CASSLIPGIQRGNVFF
TRBV4-3,TRBJ2-4,NA,TRBD1,TGCGCCAGCAGCCAAGAGGCTCGGACAGGGGTTCAGTACTTC,CASSQEARTGVQYF
TRBV4-1,TRBJ1-5,few,NA,TGCGCCAGCAGCCCCCGGGCAATTAGCAATCAGCCCCAGCATTTT,CASSPRAISNQPQHF
TRBV7-9,TRBJ2-1,NA,NA,TGTGCCAGTATCCCTCGACGGAGCTCCTACAATGAGCAGTTCTTC,CASIPRRSSYNEQFF
TRBV14,TRBJ2-1,many,TRBD2,TGTGCCAGCAGCACCTATTTGGGCGGGGGCTCCTACAATGAGCAGTTCTTC,CASSTYLGGGSYNEQFF
TRBV23-1,TRBJ1-6,NA,NA,TGCGCCAGCGACCAGATATCAGTTTCACCCCTCCACTTT,CASDQISVSPLHF
TRBV27,TRBJ2-1,NA,TRBD1,TGTGCCAGCAGTTTGCCCCGGGACAGGGGGCGCCCTGAGCAGTTCTTC,CASSLPRDRGRPEQFF
TRBV7-2,TRBJ1-1,NA,NA,TGTGCCAGCAGGACTCAACAGGACTCCTATGAAGCTTTCTTT,CASRTQQDSYEAFF
TRBV7-2,TRBJ2-5,few,NA,TGTGCCAGCAGCTTGAACAGGGCTGAGACCCAGTACTTC,CASSLNRAETQYF